Detailed here is one TCR beta chain. This sample was taken from a study of technical replicates of blood from a handful of donors. The CDR3 sequence is 14 residues long. The germline V gene has CDR1 SGHDN and CDR2 FVKESK. The junction had 3 bases not matched to a gene; V was cut back by 4 bases and J by 2 bases. Repertoires were generated with immunoSEQ multiplex PCR, while TCRdb's copy carries only in-frame clones and drops some. The data hold fewer than 85,000 clones, with roughly 94% observed a single time. Sequenced input: T cells isolated from PBMCs. This rearrangement joins TRBV14 to TRBJ2-3, with 7 bases fitting TRBD2. The receptor's source is a human donor in good health. The CDR3 bases are TGTGCCAGCAGCCCAAGCGGGGCCACAGATACGCAGTATTTT. Translated: CASSPSGATDTQYF.